The following is a T cell receptor beta chain sequence with its context. This sample stems from a study of cytotoxic CD8 clonotypes in ibrutinib-treated CLL. Study-level information: Among the patients, roughly 12 presented as relapsed/refractory and around 16 as treatment-naive; around 17 showed unmutated IGHV.

Using immunoSEQ multiplex PCR, the repertoire was profiled, and TCRdb retains in-frame clones only, with some absent. The table lists over 200,000 clones, 70% to 75% of them singletons. Germline values: CDR1 MNHNS, CDR2 SASEGT. The CDR3 totals 13 residues. V lost 4 bases and J 1 base, leaving 6 bases between the germline ends. The input for sequencing was PBMCs, taken after 12 months of ibrutinib treatment. The receptor comes from a human donor with chronic lymphocytic leukemia. The chain recombines TRBV6-1 with TRBJ2-3; D not certain. The CDR3: CASSVGRTDTQYF. The CDR3 DNA is TGTGCCAGCAGTGTGGGCCGCACAGATACGCAGTATTTT.